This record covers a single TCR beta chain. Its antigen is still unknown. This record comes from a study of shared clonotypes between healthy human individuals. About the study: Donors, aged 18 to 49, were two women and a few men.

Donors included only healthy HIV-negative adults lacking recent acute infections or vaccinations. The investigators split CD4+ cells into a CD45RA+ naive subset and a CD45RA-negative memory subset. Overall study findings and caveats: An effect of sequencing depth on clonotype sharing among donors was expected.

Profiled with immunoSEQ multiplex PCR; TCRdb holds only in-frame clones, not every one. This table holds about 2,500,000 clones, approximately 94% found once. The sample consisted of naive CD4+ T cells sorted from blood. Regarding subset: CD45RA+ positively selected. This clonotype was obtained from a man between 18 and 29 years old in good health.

CDR3 DNA: TGCGCCAGCAGCGGCGGACAGGGACCTAGCACAGATACGCAGTATTTT. Translating it yields CASSGGQGPSTDTQYF. The rearrangement joins TRBV5-1 to TRBJ2-3; TRBD1 matches 8 bases. Germline V gene lookup returns CDR1 SGHRS and CDR2 YFSETQ. This CDR3 has 16 amino acids. The ends lost 4 bases at V and 0 bases at J; junction bases unmatched: 7.